The clone carrying this TCR beta chain was detected a few times. The target antigen is unknown. Time point meaning: patch test 1, 2 weeks after DPC sensitization. Treatment meaning: therapeutic diphenylcyclopropenone sensitization with weekly scalp DPC. Staff drew blood before applying each patch test. This entry is derived from a study of human T cells and chemical hapten exposure. Study information: Alopecia universalis, totalis or areata was present in patients who were mostly female. Study observations and caveats: After DPC sensitization, TCRs above 1 in 1000 frequency showed no change. Significantly greater numbers of large CDR3 similarity clusters came from expanded TCRs than from controls.

V shed 5 bases and J shed 2 bases, with 13 bases lying between them. This CDR3 has 14 amino acids. Germline CDR1 reads SGHAT; CDR2 reads FQNNGV. MiXCR was run by TCRdb on the RACE reads, yielding one entry per CDR3 protein. The table has roughly 180,000 distinct CDR3 sequences, around 22% seen once. This sequence was found in a woman aged 50 to 60 with alopecia areata. Some clones in this sample may be carry-over from other donors' samples. The genes are TRBV11-2 and TRBJ2-7, with D perhaps matching TRBD2 (5 bases). This sample comprised whole blood, obtained in connection with sensitization to the hapten diphenylcyclopropenone (DPC). In DNA form, the CDR3 reads TGTGCCAGCAGCCCGGGATTTCCACCCTACGAGCAGTACTTC. Translating gives CASSPGFPPYEQYF.